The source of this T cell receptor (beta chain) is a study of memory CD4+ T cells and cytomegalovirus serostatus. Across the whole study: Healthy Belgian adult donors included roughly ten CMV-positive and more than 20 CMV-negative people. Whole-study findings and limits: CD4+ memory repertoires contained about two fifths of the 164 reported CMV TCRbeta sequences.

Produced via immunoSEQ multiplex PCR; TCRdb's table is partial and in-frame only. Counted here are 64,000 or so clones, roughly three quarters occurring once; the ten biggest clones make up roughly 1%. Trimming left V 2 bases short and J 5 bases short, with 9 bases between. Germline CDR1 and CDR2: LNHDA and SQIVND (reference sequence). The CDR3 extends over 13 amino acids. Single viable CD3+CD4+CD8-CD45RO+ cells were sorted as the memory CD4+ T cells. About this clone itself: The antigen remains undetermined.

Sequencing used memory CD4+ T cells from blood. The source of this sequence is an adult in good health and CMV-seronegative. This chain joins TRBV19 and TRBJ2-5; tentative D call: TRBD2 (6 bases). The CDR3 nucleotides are TGTGCCAGTAGTATACTAGCGCGGGAGACCCAGTACTTC. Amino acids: CASSILARETQYF. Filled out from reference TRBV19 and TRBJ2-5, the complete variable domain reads DGGITQSPKYLFRKEGQNVTLSCEQNLNHDAMYWYRQDPGQGLRLIYYSQIVNDFQKGDIAEGYSVSREKKESFPLTVTSAQKNPTAFYLCASSILARETQYFGPGTRLLVL.